This T cell receptor beta chain was found in a study of Tregs in tolerant kidney transplant recipients. Study-level results: Few patients were studied, so findings need validation in larger groups.

About this clone itself: The antigen is not known.

Here immunoSEQ multiplex PCR was the method, and the copy in TCRdb shows in-frame clones only, minus some. The table shows 40,000 to 50,000 clones, with about 90% occurring only once. Thawed PBMCs were FACS-sorted into unstimulated CD4+CD25+CD127- regulatory T cells, CD4+CD25- non-regulatory cells, CD4 and CD8 cells. Sequences were obtained from Tregs from blood. The clonotype originates from a human donor in good health.

CDR3 bases: TGCGCCAGCACCCCCGGGCGAGCGAACACTGAAGCTTTCTTT. It codes for CASTPGRANTEAFF. The J gene is TRBJ1-1, the V gene TRBV10-1; D is undetermined. The CDR3 has 14 amino acids. V was cut by 7 bases and J by 1 base, with 13 bases left in between. From germline, CDR1 is WNHNN and CDR2 SYGVQD (reference sequence).